Below, 27 T cell receptor beta chains from the same sample are listed, as sequenced in a study of identical twins. TCRdb reprocessed the 5' RACE reads with MiXCR, giving one entry per CDR3 protein. Here the sample spans about 280,000 distinct CDR3 sequences, about 8.1% being singletons. This same sample was also taken into another study, of yellow fever vaccine responses in identical twins.

Material: memory (CD45RO+) T cells sorted from blood. These receptors all come from a woman younger than 35 in good health.

This clonotype was picked up a small number of times. The chain joins TRBV24-1 to TRBJ2-5; 16 bases fit TRBD2. The CDR3 covers 19 residues. The germline V gene encodes CDR1 KGHDR and CDR2 SFDVKD. With V trimmed by 11 bases and J by 4 bases, 18 bases remained unmatched. The CDR3 DNA follows: TGTGCCAACGGGAAAATGGGACTAGCGGGAGGGCCGACTCGAGAGACCCAGTACTTC. It encodes CANGKMGLAGGPTRETQYF.

Here the CDR3 DNA reads TGTGCCAGTACCCCTGGGACTAGCGGGGGGTCTTCTGGATCCGGGGAGCTGTTTTTT. The encoded protein is CASTPGTSGGSSGSGELFF. This chain uses TRBV19 with TRBJ2-2, with 15 bases fitting TRBD2. V dropped 7 bases and J dropped 6; count of bases not matched to a gene: 15. The CDR3 loop spans 19 amino acids. The germline V gene has CDR1 LNHDA and CDR2 SQIVND (reference sequence).

Many counts were recorded for this clonotype. This sequence joins TRBV6-1 and TRBJ1-4, with 10 bases that match TRBD1. Germline CDR1 and CDR2: MNHNS and SASEGT. The CDR3 covers 15 residues. The trim removed 6 bases at V and 7 bases at J, leaving 8 bases unmatched. CDR3 nucleotide sequence: TGTGCCAGCAGCCCCGGGACAGGGGAGAGTGAAAAACTGTTTTTT. Protein: CASSPGTGESEKLFF.

This clonotype has at least ten counts. The chain uses TRBV5-6 and TRBJ2-7; D is perhaps TRBD1 (6 bases). The CDR3 covers 13 residues. Germline CDR1 and CDR2: SGHDT and YYEEEE. Trimming removed 4 bases at V and 8 bases at J, with 16 bases between. In DNA form, the CDR3 reads TGTGCCAGCAGCCTCGGACAGAATGGTCAGCAGTACGTC. This sequence encodes CASSLGQNGQQYV.

The CDR3 region is CASRPPGRIDTGELFF. CDR3 in DNA: TGTGCCAGCAGACCACCCGGTCGAATTGACACCGGGGAGCTGTTTTTT. The genes are TRBV6-1 and TRBJ2-2; no clear D. Trimming left V 6 bases short and J 3 bases short, with 17 bases between. The CDR3 loop spans 16 amino acids. The germline gives CDR1 MNHNS, CDR2 SASEGT.

The chain is built from TRBV20-1 and TRBJ2-5; 9 nucleotides line up with TRBD2. The ends lost 3 bases at V and 2 bases at J; junction bases unmatched: 7. The CDR3 has 15 residues. Per the germline V gene, CDR1 is DFQATT and CDR2 is SNEGSKA (reference sequence). The CDR3 region is CSARPLAGGQETQYF. The DNA of the CDR3 is TGCAGTGCTAGGCCATTGGCGGGAGGGCAAGAGACCCAGTACTTC.

This clonotype was seen a few times. This chain connects TRBV27 to TRBJ2-7; the match to TRBD2 covers 12 bases. Germline V gene lookup returns CDR1 MNHEY and CDR2 SMNVEV (reference sequence). CDR3 size: 17 residues. The V segment lost 3 bases and the J segment 7 bases; nucleotides outside the gene matches: 13. The CDR3 reads CASSFRLAGASGREQYF. The CDR3, as DNA: TGTGCCAGCAGTTTTAGACTAGCGGGAGCCTCGGGGCGGGAGCAGTACTTC.

This clonotype was counted many times. The chain couples TRBV24-1 to TRBJ2-2, with TRBD2 as a possible D gene (6 bases). This CDR3 is built from 14 residues. Germline CDR1 KGHDR, CDR2 SFDVKD. V was pared by 8 bases and J by 4 bases, with 13 bases between. For the CDR3, the DNA is TGTGCCACCAATCGGGGAGGTGGCACCGGGGAGCTGTTTTTT. Residues: CATNRGGGTGELFF.

The sample holds a few counts of this clonotype. The J gene is TRBJ2-3, the V gene TRBV19; D is ambiguous. The CDR3 has 15 amino acids. From germline, CDR1 is LNHDA and CDR2 SQIVND (reference sequence). V lost 0 bases to trimming and J lost 0 bases, with 7 bases between them. CDR3 sequence (DNA): TGTGCCAGTAGTATAGACAGCTCTAGCACAGATACGCAGTATTTT. Translation: CASSIDSSSTDTQYF.

The J gene is TRBJ2-5, the V gene TRBV28; 11 nucleotides match TRBD2. V lost 7 bases to trimming and J lost 7 bases; unmatched junction nucleotides: 17. The germline V gene has CDR1 MDHEN and CDR2 SYDVKM. The CDR3 covers 17 residues. CDR3 in DNA: TGTGCCAGCACTGCCTCCTTAGCGGGAGGGCCCATCTCGACCCAGTACTTC. This translates into CASTASLAGGPISTQYF.

This clonotype was observed once. As DNA, the CDR3 is TGTGCCAGCAGCCTAGCCCCGGACGCCAATCAGCCCCAGCATTTT. This encodes CASSLAPDANQPQHF. J is TRBJ1-5 and V is TRBV12-3 or TRBV12-4; D unclear. V lost 6 bases and J 3 bases, leaving 15 bases between the germline ends. The CDR3 covers 15 residues.

This clonotype was seen ten or more times. The chain is built from TRBV4-1 and TRBJ2-7, with D possibly TRBD2 on 6 matching bases. The V and J ends lost 0 bases and 3 bases respectively, with 12 bases between them. In germline, CDR1 is MGHRA, CDR2 YSYEKL. The CDR3 covers 15 residues. The CDR3 here is CASSQEGDSLYEQYF. In DNA form, the CDR3 reads TGCGCCAGCAGCCAAGAGGGGGACTCCCTCTACGAGCAGTACTTC.

This clonotype showed up just a few times. The DNA of the CDR3 is TGTGCCAGCAGCTTGGTTTCGGGGGTCGTCATTAAGGAGACCCAGTACTTC. It codes for CASSLVSGVVIKETQYF. The chain has TRBV5-4 and TRBJ2-5, with a tentative D call TRBD2 (6 bases). Per germline, CDR1 SGHNT and CDR2 YYREEE (reference sequence). Between the trimmed V and J ends, which lost 0 bases and 5 bases, there was a span of 20 bases. CDR3 length equals 17 residues.

Here the CDR3 DNA reads TGTGCCAGCAGCTTGTGGGGGGTTAAAGCAAACAATGAGCAGTTCTTC. Protein: CASSLWGVKANNEQFF. The chain joins TRBV5-6 to TRBJ2-1; the D gene is possibly TRBD2 (6 bases). From germline, CDR1 is SGHDT and CDR2 YYEEEE. V was cut by 1 base and J by 5 bases, with 16 bases left in between. The CDR3 spans 16 residues.

This clonotype was seen a few times. The rearrangement links TRBV9 to TRBJ1-4; D remains unclear. CDR1 is SGDLS and CDR2 is YYNGEE in the germline V gene. The CDR3 has 15 amino acids. The germline V and J ends were trimmed by 0 bases and 6 bases, with 12 bases remaining between them. Written as DNA, the CDR3 is TGTGCCAGCAGCGTAGCTGCCAGGTTGGATGAAAAACTGTTTTTT. It codes for CASSVAARLDEKLFF. Filled out from reference TRBV9 and TRBJ1-4, the complete variable domain reads DSGVTQTPKHLITATGQRVTLRCSPRSGDLSVYWYQQSLDQGLQFLIQYYNGEERAKGNILERFSAQQFPDLHSELNLSSLELGDSALYFCASSVAARLDEKLFFGSGTQLSVL.

This clonotype has just one count. The V gene is TRBV20-1, the J gene TRBJ2-1; possible D gene TRBD2, 6 bases. This CDR3 spans 14 amino acids. Germline loops: CDR1 DFQATT, CDR2 SNEGSKA (reference sequence). V lost 0 bases and J 7 bases, leaving 13 bases between the germline ends. The CDR3 loop is CSARDLEGRNEQFF. For the CDR3, the DNA is TGCAGTGCTAGAGATCTGGAGGGTAGGAATGAGCAGTTCTTC.

This clonotype came up many times. The chain couples TRBV10-3 to TRBJ2-5; D remains ambiguous. V was trimmed by 0 bases and J by 4 bases, leaving 9 bases between them. Germline CDR1 is ENHRY and CDR2 is SYGVKD. The CDR3 contains 14 residues. The CDR3 DNA reads as TGTGCCATCAGTGAGTCTTTGGGTATAGAGACCCAGTACTTC. Amino acids: CAISESLGIETQYF.

V usage is TRBV23-1 and J usage is TRBJ2-3, with 9 bases aligning to TRBD1. TRBV23-1 is marked as an open reading frame, function uncertain. The CDR3 has 17 amino acids. V shed 1 base, J shed 6 bases, and the junction held 11 bases outside the gene matches. CDR3 sequence: CASSQLGKQGARDTQYF. The CDR3, as DNA: TGCGCCAGCAGTCAATTAGGGAAACAGGGGGCAAGGGATACGCAGTATTTT.

The CDR3 is CASSRASGGSTDTQYF. As DNA, the CDR3 is TGTGCCAGCAGCCGAGCCTCGGGGGGTAGCACAGATACGCAGTATTTT. The gene calls are TRBV3-1 and TRBJ2-3, with 7 positions matching TRBD2. Germline trimming cut 4 bases from V and 0 bases from J; bases unmatched to any gene: 7. CDR1 is LGHDT, CDR2 YNNKEL, per germline (reference sequence). The CDR3 extends over 16 amino acids.

This clonotype was observed a few times. V is TRBV2 and J is TRBJ2-1; D remains ambiguous. The CDR3 runs 11 residues. The germline gives CDR1 SNHLY, CDR2 FYNNEI. V lost 7 bases to trimming and J lost 8 bases, with 9 bases between them. The CDR3 protein is CASISDDEQFF. The DNA for the CDR3 is TGTGCCAGCATCAGTGACGATGAGCAGTTCTTC.

This clonotype was picked up many times. This chain connects TRBV25-1 to TRBJ2-5; unclear D gene. Trimming pared 7 bases from V and 3 bases from J, leaving 12 bases between. In germline, CDR1 is MGHDK, CDR2 SYGVNS. The CDR3 runs 13 residues. Here the CDR3 reads CASKIGFEETQYF. For the CDR3, the DNA is TGTGCCAGCAAAATAGGTTTTGAAGAGACCCAGTACTTC.

Only a few counts were recorded for this clonotype. The DNA of the CDR3 is TGTGCCAGCAGCCTAAGGACAGGGGTTAAAAATGAGCAGTTCTTC. Amino acid sequence: CASSLRTGVKNEQFF. The chain couples TRBV14 to TRBJ2-1; 9 nucleotides agree with TRBD1. CDR3 length: 15 residues. Germline CDR1 and CDR2: SGHDN and FVKESK. J gave up 7 bases and V 4 bases, and 8 bases lay outside the gene matches.

The sample holds many counts of this clonotype. This chain links TRBV7-8 with TRBJ2-5, with TRBD2 matching over 9 bases. This CDR3 is 16 amino acids long. J was trimmed by 4 bases and V by 5 bases; bases with no gene match: 11. CDR1 is SGHVS, CDR2 FQNEAQ, per germline. DNA for the CDR3: TGTGCCAGCAGCACCCGGGCCGCGGGAGGGGGAGAGACCCAGTACTTC. The encoded protein is CASSTRAAGGGETQYF.

This clonotype has only a few counts. CDR3 amino acids: CASSQEPSGGPNTGELFF. CDR3 bases: TGCGCCAGCAGCCAAGAACCTTCAGGAGGCCCGAACACCGGGGAGCTGTTTTTT. The chain recombines TRBV4-1 with TRBJ2-2, with D maybe TRBD2 (5 bases). The germline V gene encodes CDR1 MGHRA and CDR2 YSYEKL. Trimming shortened V by 0 bases and J by 0 bases, and 14 bases separated the two germline ends. This CDR3 is 18 amino acids long.

At least ten counts were recorded for this clonotype. This chain connects TRBV11-2 to TRBJ2-1; D gene unclear. Germline V lookup: CDR1 SGHAT, CDR2 FQNNGV. Trimming removed 5 bases from V and 6 bases from J, with 5 bases in between. This CDR3 has 11 amino acids. The CDR3 protein is CASSGSNEQFF. The CDR3 DNA follows: TGTGCCAGCAGCGGCTCCAATGAGCAGTTCTTC.

The V call is TRBV20-1, the J call TRBJ2-3; a possible D gene is TRBD2 (5 bases). V shed 2 bases and J shed 4 bases, with 16 bases lying between them. Germline CDR1 DFQATT, CDR2 SNEGSKA (reference sequence). The length of the CDR3 is 15 residues. CDR3 loop: CSARPPDLPPDTQYF. Written as DNA, the CDR3 is TGCAGTGCTAGACCCCCGGACTTACCCCCAGATACGCAGTATTTT.

This clonotype came up a few times. The chain joins TRBV28 to TRBJ1-2; TRBD1 matches at 11 bases. This CDR3 is built from 14 residues. Germline V gene data show CDR1 as MDHEN and CDR2 as SYDVKM. Losses at the gene ends were 5 bases for V and 7 bases for J; bases not matched to a gene: 6. CDR3 protein: CASSLGTGGFGYTF. CDR3 DNA: TGTGCCAGCAGTCTGGGGACAGGGGGATTTGGCTACACCTTC.